This passage covers 3 T cell receptor beta chains from one sample sequenced in a study of cytomegalovirus exposure and HLA in healthy donors. PCR primers comprised 60 Vbeta and 13 Jbeta primers. Produced via immunoSEQ multiplex PCR; TCRdb's table is partial and in-frame only. The table includes 95,000 to 110,000 clones, approximately 79% detected once. Sequenced material: PBMCs. These receptors were obtained from a man in his 60s in good health and CMV-seropositive.

In its sample, this clone was seen a few times. This chain links TRBV11-2 with TRBJ1-1, with D perhaps matching TRBD1 (5 bases). Trimming took 5 bases from V and 1 from J, leaving 14 bases between them. The germline V gene has CDR1 SGHAT and CDR2 FQNNGV. The CDR3 sequence is 15 residues long. As DNA, the CDR3 is TGTGCCAGCAGCCACCTTCGGGGGACGAACACTGAAGCTTTCTTT. Residues: CASSHLRGTNTEAFF.

The chain employs TRBV7-2 and TRBJ1-1, with no clear D. The germline gives CDR1 SGHTA, CDR2 FQGNSA. The germline V and J ends were trimmed by 1 base and 1 base, with 10 bases remaining between them. CDR3 length equals 15 residues. CDR3 sequence reads: CASSLGAGWNTEAFF. In nucleotides, the CDR3 is TGTGCCAGCAGCTTAGGGGCAGGATGGAACACTGAAGCTTTCTTT.

The rearrangement links TRBV7-2 to TRBJ2-5; possibly TRBD2 for D (6 bases). CDR1 is SGHTA and CDR2 is FQGNSA in the germline V gene. V shed 5 bases and J shed 2 bases, with 15 bases lying between them. This CDR3 has 15 residues. The CDR3 coding sequence is TGTGCCAGCAGCCCAGCGTCGGCGGGGCAAGAGACCCAGTACTTC. Translated: CASSPASAGQETQYF.